These 22 T cell receptor beta chains were sequenced from one sample in a study of blood T cell repertoires in COVID-19. The protocol was immunoSEQ multiplex PCR, while the TCRdb copy is restricted to in-frame clones and leaves out a portion. The sample records approximately 68,000 clones, just over 85% being singletons. The sample comprised peripheral blood. Receptors originate from a man between 65 and 79 years old with active or convalescent COVID-19.

This chain connects TRBV28 to TRBJ2-1, with 8 nucleotides matching TRBD2. CDR1 is MDHEN, CDR2 SYDVKM, per germline. The CDR3 consists of 23 residues. The trim removed 5 bases at V and 6 bases at J, leaving 33 bases unmatched. This CDR3 reads CASSAEARGRVSGGPLPRNEQFF. CDR3 DNA: TGTGCCAGCAGTGCGGAGGCCCGGGGGAGAGTGTCGGGAGGGCCCCTCCCTCGCAATGAGCAGTTCTTC.

The chain recombines TRBV30 with TRBJ1-6; D may be TRBD1 (5 bases). Trimming cost V 1 base and J 11 bases, with 12 bases left between them. This CDR3 comprises 13 residues. The germline CDR1 and CDR2 sequences are GTSNPN and SVGIG (reference sequence). In DNA form, the CDR3 reads TGTGCCTGGAGTGCGAATACAGGTACACCCCTCCACTTT. Its translation: CAWSANTGTPLHF.

The chain employs TRBV13 and TRBJ1-5; 11 positions match TRBD1. Per germline, CDR1 PRHDT and CDR2 FYEKMQ (reference sequence). CDR3 size: 15 residues. V lost 3 bases and J lost 6; bases outside the gene matches: 4. In DNA form, the CDR3 reads TGTGCCAGCAGCTTCGGACAGGGGGCTGTTCAGCCCCAGCATTTT. It yields the protein CASSFGQGAVQPQHF. The whole variable domain, filled in from reference TRBV13 and TRBJ1-5, reads AAGVIQSPRHLIKEKRETATLKCYPIPRHDTVYWYQQGPGQDPQFLISFYEKMQSDKGSIPDRFSAQQFSDYHSELNMSSLELGDSALYFCASSFGQGAVQPQHFGDGTRLSIL.

V and J are TRBV27 and TRBJ1-2; D may be TRBD1 (6 bases). From germline, CDR1 is MNHEY and CDR2 SMNVEV (reference sequence). V lost 0 bases, J lost 3 bases, and 8 bases lay in between. There are 14 residues in the CDR3. The CDR3: CASSLSPGDYGYTF. CDR3 nucleotides: TGTGCCAGCAGTTTATCCCCAGGGGACTATGGCTACACCTTC.

The rearrangement joins TRBV29-1 to TRBJ1-1; D unresolved. This CDR3 spans 13 amino acids. Germline V gene sequence: CDR1 SQVTM, CDR2 ANQGSEA. V shed 4 bases and J shed 0 bases, with 9 bases lying between them. CDR3 loop: CSVVEFMNTEAFF. CDR3 coding DNA: TGCAGCGTTGTTGAGTTCATGAACACTGAAGCTTTCTTT.

This chain joins TRBV7-3 and TRBJ1-2, with TRBD1 identical over 8 bases. Trimming took 2 bases from V and 4 from J; bases not matched to a gene: 6. The germline CDR1 and CDR2 sequences are SGHTA and FQGTGA. This CDR3 has 15 residues. This CDR3 is CASSLGSGGGYGYTF. The CDR3 DNA sequence: TGTGCCAGCAGCTTAGGGTCAGGGGGCGGCTATGGCTACACCTTC.

The gene calls are TRBV5-1 and TRBJ1-2; the match to TRBD1 covers 8 bases. The CDR3 extends over 15 amino acids. V was clipped by 4 bases and J by 2 bases; unmatched bases: 7. CDR1 and CDR2 from the germline V gene are SGHRS and YFSETQ. CDR3 region: CASSVSGGANYGYTF. The CDR3 nucleotides read TGCGCCAGCAGCGTTTCAGGGGGCGCAAACTATGGCTACACCTTC.

The chain couples TRBV29-1 to TRBJ1-3, with unresolved D. Trimming took 4 bases from V and 7 from J, leaving 11 bases between them. The CDR3 spans 12 residues. Germline V CDR1 and CDR2: SQVTM, ANQGSEA. The chain's CDR3 is CSVVITVNTIYF. The CDR3 nucleotides are TGCAGCGTTGTAATTACGGTGAACACCATATATTTT.

This clone showed up just a few times. The chain carries TRBV5-7 and TRBJ2-7; 7 positions match TRBD1. TRBV5-7 has ORF status, its function being uncertain. Trimming removed 0 bases from V and 3 bases from J; junction bases left unmatched: 6. The CDR3 extends over 15 amino acids. CDR3 in amino acids: CASSLAKGARYEQYF. The CDR3 DNA is TGTGCCAGCAGCTTGGCAAAGGGGGCTCGCTACGAGCAGTACTTC.

This clone was seen a few times. The chain carries TRBV5-4 and TRBJ2-2; the match to TRBD2 covers 12 bases. Per germline, CDR1 SGHNT and CDR2 YYREEE (reference sequence). V was clipped by 3 bases and J by 9 bases; unmatched bases: 9. CDR3 size: 16 residues. CDR3 residues: CASSSGLAGLDRELFF. The CDR3 DNA follows: TGTGCCAGCAGCTCCGGACTAGCGGGATTGGACCGGGAGCTGTTTTTT.

A note on this clone: A read error may produce the germline difference seen at one junction end. The rearrangement uses TRBV3-1 (or the pseudogene TRBV3-2) and TRBJ1-3, with a weak D call TRBD1 (6 bases). Germline CDR1 reads LGHDT; CDR2 reads YNNKEL (reference sequence). The CDR3 covers 18 residues. The CDR3 sequence: CASSQGGFAGAPGNTIYF. CDR3 DNA: TGTGCCAGCAGTCAAGGAGGTTTTGCGGGGGCGCCAGGAAACACCATATATTTT.

This chain uses TRBV28 with TRBJ1-1; no clear D gene. CDR1 and CDR2 from the germline V gene are MDHEN and SYDVKM. This CDR3 is 13 amino acids long. V lost 3 bases to trimming and J lost 1 base, with 6 bases between them. The CDR3 reads CASSLSGNTEAFF. CDR3 DNA sequence: TGTGCCAGCAGTTTGTCCGGGAACACTGAAGCTTTCTTT.

The chain uses TRBV5-1 and TRBJ2-1; maybe TRBD2 (7 bases). The CDR3 extends over 17 amino acids. Trimming removed 2 bases at V and 3 bases at J, with 18 bases between. Germline assignment: CDR1 SGHRS and CDR2 YFSETQ. CDR3 sequence: CASSLLGALAGYNEQFF. CDR3 in DNA: TGCGCCAGCAGCTTACTGGGGGCATTAGCGGGCTACAATGAGCAGTTCTTC. Combining the CDR3 with reference TRBV5-1 and TRBJ2-1 gives the whole variable domain KAGVTQTPRYLIKTRGQQVTLSCSPISGHRSVSWYQQTPGQGLQFLFEYFSETQRNKGNFPGRFSGRQFSNSRSEMNVSTLELGDSALYLCASSLLGALAGYNEQFFGPGTRLTVL.

The V call is TRBV18, the J call TRBJ2-1; D possibly corresponds to TRBD1 (6 bases). Germline CDR1 KGHSH, CDR2 LQKENI. V dropped 5 bases and J dropped 5 bases, with 10 bases sitting between them. The CDR3 is 13 residues long. The CDR3 sequence: CASSVGQDNEQFF. CDR3 nucleotide sequence: TGTGCCAGCTCAGTGGGACAAGACAATGAGCAGTTCTTC.

J is TRBJ2-7 and V is TRBV28, with TRBD2 matching over 10 bases. The CDR3 contains 15 residues. The germline V gene encodes CDR1 MDHEN and CDR2 SYDVKM. The ends lost 7 bases at V and 2 bases at J; junction bases unmatched: 8. The DNA of the CDR3 is TGTGCCAGCACACCGGAGGGACTAGCGCCCTACGAGCAGTACTTC. It codes for CASTPEGLAPYEQYF.

The rearrangement uses TRBV24-1 and TRBJ2-7; D perhaps matches TRBD2 (5 bases). Germline V CDR1 and CDR2: KGHDR, SFDVKD. Trimming took 8 bases from V and 4 from J, leaving 11 bases between them. CDR3 length: 12 amino acids. The CDR3 region is CATNPGTYEQYF. CDR3 coding DNA: TGTGCCACCAACCCGGGAACATACGAGCAGTACTTC.

The table lists this clone with a count of one. This chain links TRBV6-6 with TRBJ1-5; no reliable D call. The CDR3 has 14 residues. Germline CDR1 reads MNHNY; CDR2 reads SVGAGI (reference sequence). The V end lost 8 bases, the J end lost 4 bases, and 15 bases lay between the germline ends. The CDR3, as DNA: TGTGCCAGCGGAAGCTCGGGTCTGAATCAGCCCCAGCATTTT. It yields the protein CASGSSGLNQPQHF.

This rearrangement joins TRBV18 to TRBJ1-4; D is unclear. This CDR3 is 13 amino acids long. Germline assignment: CDR1 KGHSH and CDR2 LQKENI. Deletions cut 5 bases from V and 6 bases from J, with 10 bases between. CDR3 nucleotides: TGTGCCAGCTCAAGAGGGCTAGATGAAAAACTGTTTTTT. It specifies CASSRGLDEKLFF.

This clone was recorded a few times. The chain couples TRBV29-1 to TRBJ1-3; no definite D call. The germline gives CDR1 SQVTM, CDR2 ANQGSEA. The CDR3 contains 14 residues. The ends were cut back, 6 bases at V and 0 bases at J, with 12 bases in the middle. The CDR3 nucleotides are TGCAGCGTCGGTTTTGGGCTCTCTGGAAACACCATATATTTT. This gives the protein CSVGFGLSGNTIYF.

This clone came up once. V is TRBV7-8 and J is TRBJ2-3; tentatively, D is TRBD1 (6 bases). CDR1 and CDR2 (germline): SGHVS, FQNEAQ. The CDR3 is 16 amino acids. V was shortened by 4 bases and J by 3 bases, with 17 bases between the two germline ends. The CDR3, as DNA: TGTGCCAGCAGCTATACAGGGACATCAAGGACAGATACGCAGTATTTT. The encoded protein is CASSYTGTSRTDTQYF. Based on the CDR3 plus reference TRBV7-8 and TRBJ2-3, the full variable domain is GAGVSQSPRYKVAKRGQDVALRCDPISGHVSLFWYQQALGQGPEFLTYFQNEAQLDKSGLPSDRFFAERPEGSVSTLKIQRTQQEDSAVYLCASSYTGTSRTDTQYFGPGTRLTVL.

The rearrangement links TRBV4-2 to TRBJ1-1; D perhaps matches TRBD1 (6 bases). CDR3 length equals 13 residues. CDR1 LGHNA and CDR2 YNFKEQ come from the germline V gene. The V end lost 3 bases, the J end lost 4 bases, and 9 bases lay between the germline ends. The CDR3 protein is CASSQNRATEAFF. The CDR3 nucleotides read TGTGCCAGCAGCCAGAACAGGGCCACTGAAGCTTTCTTT.

The V call is TRBV6-1, the J call TRBJ2-7, with D possibly matching TRBD2 (6 bases). The CDR3 spans 14 residues. With 2 bases removed from V and 0 bases from J, the gap between germline ends came to 8 bases. Germline-derived CDR1 and CDR2 are MNHNS and SASEGT. The CDR3 region is CASSERGSSYEQYF. The CDR3 nucleotides are TGTGCCAGCAGTGAACGGGGGAGCTCCTACGAGCAGTACTTC.